This paragraph covers one TCR beta chain sequence. The antigen is unknown. Isolated RNA was reverse transcribed in full, so expressed TCRB transcripts were sequenced. Clones were sequenced by immunoSEQ multiplex PCR, and TCRdb holds only the in-frame ones, with some missing. The sample has approximately 730,000 clones, 10% to 15% seen once. The data stem from a study of beta chain features in type 1 diabetes. The overall study: Age, gender and cell yields were similar between patients and healthy donors. Study conclusions and caveats: People with Type 1 diabetes carried modestly yet significantly shorter TCRB CDR3s in all four CD4+ subsets. Lower insertion and higher deletion counts appeared at VDJ junctions in type 1 diabetes patients.

This CDR3 has 14 amino acids. The junction had 4 bases not matched to a gene; V was cut back by 2 bases and J by 5 bases. Germline V gene data show CDR1 as SGHDT and CDR2 as YYEEEE. Donors underwent one heparinised blood draw, about 110 mL on average. Each of the sorted populations had a purity greater than 98%. The chain is built from TRBV5-6 and TRBJ2-1, with 7 bases matching TRBD2. The TCR was taken from a man aged 18 to 35 with type 1 diabetes. Sequenced: naive CD4+ T cells from blood. The CDR3 DNA follows: TGTGCCAGCAGCTTAGCGGGACTCAACAATGAGCAGTTCTTC. Its translation: CASSLAGLNNEQFF.